Presented here are 21 T cell receptor beta chains from one specimen sequenced in a study of cytomegalovirus exposure and HLA in healthy donors. Use of 60 Vbeta and 13 Jbeta primers characterized the PCR. Data came from immunoSEQ multiplex PCR; TCRdb stores just in-frame clones and leaves some out. The sample has some 150,000 clones; approximately 82% are singletons. Input material: PBMCs. The receptors were sampled from a woman aged 40 to 50 in good health and CMV-seronegative.

This rearrangement joins TRBV30 to TRBJ1-4; tentatively, D is TRBD1 (5 bases). Germline V gives CDR1 GTSNPN, CDR2 SVGIG (reference sequence). V lost 2 bases and J 4 bases, leaving 8 bases between the germline ends. The CDR3 consists of 13 residues. For the CDR3, the DNA is TGTGCCTGGAGTTCAGGGTATAATGAAAAACTGTTTTTT. This codes for CAWSSGYNEKLFF.

CDR3: CASTVTSASYNEQFF. The CDR3 region has the DNA TGTGCCAGCACCGTCACTAGCGCTTCCTACAATGAGCAGTTCTTC. The rearrangement joins TRBV11-2 to TRBJ2-1; 7 bases align to TRBD2. V was clipped by 7 bases and J by 1 base; unmatched bases: 7. The germline CDR1 and CDR2 sequences are SGHAT and FQNNGV. The CDR3 is made up of 15 amino acids.

In this sample, this clone turned up once. This chain uses TRBV11-3 with TRBJ2-1, with 12 bases fitting TRBD2. The germline gives CDR1 SGHNT, CDR2 YENEEA. There are 15 residues in the CDR3. V dropped 1 base and J dropped 8; count of bases not matched to a gene: 3. The CDR3 sequence: CASSLGLAGVDEQFF. For the CDR3, the DNA is TGTGCCAGCAGCTTAGGACTAGCGGGAGTGGATGAGCAGTTCTTC.

The rearrangement uses TRBV2 and TRBJ2-4; D uncertain. The CDR3 has 11 amino acids. Trimming removed 4 bases at V and 8 bases at J, with 6 bases between. Germline loops: CDR1 SNHLY, CDR2 FYNNEI. The CDR3 DNA reads TGTGCCAGCAGTGGTCGGGACATTCAGTACTTC. Protein: CASSGRDIQYF.

This clone was observed a single time. The V call is TRBV28, the J call TRBJ1-4; TRBD1 aligns across 9 bases. This CDR3 region has 15 residues. The germline CDR1 and CDR2 sequences are MDHEN and SYDVKM. With V trimmed by 7 bases and J by 4 bases, 7 bases remained unmatched. The CDR3 nucleotides are TGTGCCAGCACCGCCCCGGGACAGGGTAATGAAAAACTGTTTTTT. It specifies CASTAPGQGNEKLFF.

The chain has TRBV19 and TRBJ2-5; tentative D call: TRBD1 (7 bases). The CDR3 contains 16 residues. V lost 5 bases and J lost 2, with 18 bases in between. Germline V gene lookup returns CDR1 LNHDA and CDR2 SQIVND (reference sequence). This CDR3 reads CASSDPGGPKQETQYF. The DNA for the CDR3 is TGTGCCAGTAGTGACCCAGGGGGGCCGAAACAAGAGACCCAGTACTTC.

This chain uses TRBV4-2 with TRBJ2-1; possible D gene TRBD2, 6 bases. Germline loops: CDR1 LGHNA, CDR2 YNFKEQ. With 0 bases removed from V and 0 bases from J, the gap between germline ends came to 12 bases. CDR3 size: 17 residues. CDR3 region: CASSQDFPGSSYNEQFF. The CDR3 bases are TGTGCCAGCAGCCAAGATTTCCCCGGGAGCTCCTACAATGAGCAGTTCTTC.

The rearrangement uses TRBV29-1 and TRBJ2-7; TRBD1 aligns across 9 bases. The V gene end was trimmed by 2 bases and the J gene end by 2 bases; junction bases not matched to a gene: 1. This CDR3 is 13 amino acids long. The germline CDR1 and CDR2 sequences are SQVTM and ANQGSEA. CDR3 sequence reads: CSVETGGTYEQYF. The CDR3 nucleotides are TGCAGCGTTGAAACAGGGGGCACCTACGAGCAGTACTTC.

CDR3 sequence reads: CASSLLKEGSYEQYF. For the CDR3, the DNA is TGTGCCAGCAGCCTCCTAAAGGAGGGTTCCTACGAGCAGTACTTC. J is TRBJ2-7 and V is TRBV11-2, with D possibly matching TRBD2 (6 bases). V shed 5 bases and J shed 1 base, with 15 bases lying between them. The germline gives CDR1 SGHAT, CDR2 FQNNGV. The CDR3 extends over 15 amino acids.

This chain joins TRBV19 and TRBJ1-2; the D is unclear. Germline V CDR1 and CDR2: LNHDA, SQIVND (reference sequence). This CDR3 has 16 residues. V was cut by 2 bases and J by 2 bases, with 15 bases left in between. The DNA for the CDR3 is TGTGCCAGTAGTATATATGGCGGAGGGCTAAACTATGGCTACACCTTC. Translation gives CASSIYGGGLNYGYTF.

V gene TRBV20-1 combines with J gene TRBJ2-1; the D is unclear. With 0 bases removed from V and 10 bases from J, the gap between germline ends came to 7 bases. Looked up from germline, CDR1 is DFQATT and CDR2 is SNEGSKA (reference sequence). There are 11 residues in the CDR3. CDR3: CSARDGPEQFF. The CDR3 region has the DNA TGCAGTGCTAGAGATGGGCCGGAGCAGTTCTTC.

The chain combines TRBV4-3 with TRBJ1-2; 7 nucleotides line up with TRBD1. Germline V lookup: CDR1 LGHNA, CDR2 YSLEER. The CDR3 covers 15 residues. Trimming took 0 bases from V and 3 from J; bases not matched to a gene: 4. Written as DNA, the CDR3 is TGCGCCAGCAGCCAAGAGTGGACAGGACACTATGGCTACACCTTC. Encoded protein: CASSQEWTGHYGYTF.

This rearrangement joins TRBV4-1 to TRBJ2-1; possibly TRBD2 for D (6 bases). Germline V gene sequence: CDR1 MGHRA, CDR2 YSYEKL. The CDR3 sequence is 16 residues long. V was cut by 1 base and J by 7 bases, with 17 bases left in between. The CDR3 region has the DNA TGCGCCAGCAGCCAAGCTCCCAGCGGGTCGGGAAATGAGCAGTTCTTC. It specifies CASSQAPSGSGNEQFF.

V gene TRBV7-9 combines with J gene TRBJ2-1; 7 bases agree with TRBD2. The CDR3 length is 18 residues. Unmatched junction bases numbered 9, after V lost 1 base and J lost 0 bases. Germline V gene lookup returns CDR1 SEHNR and CDR2 FQNEAQ (reference sequence). CDR3 loop: CASSLEASGVSSYNEQFF. CDR3 sequence (DNA): TGTGCCAGCAGCTTAGAGGCTAGCGGTGTAAGCTCCTACAATGAGCAGTTCTTC.

CDR3 residues: CASSFGSYNEQFF. The CDR3 nucleotides are TGTGCCAGCAGTTTCGGCTCCTACAATGAGCAGTTCTTC. This chain joins TRBV27 and TRBJ2-1; D is unclear. The CDR3 consists of 13 residues. The ends were cut back, 3 bases at V and 0 bases at J, with 3 bases in the middle. In germline, CDR1 is MNHEY, CDR2 SMNVEV (reference sequence).

The rearrangement joins TRBV19 to TRBJ2-1; tentative D call: TRBD2 (6 bases). Germline V gene sequence: CDR1 LNHDA, CDR2 SQIVND (reference sequence). V gave up 6 bases and J gave up 5 bases, with 14 bases separating them. CDR3 length equals 14 residues. In DNA form, the CDR3 reads TGTGCCAGTAGCCTAGGCGGGGTACACAATGAGCAGTTCTTC. Encoded protein: CASSLGGVHNEQFF. The full variable domain, completed using reference TRBV19 and TRBJ2-1, is DGGITQSPKYLFRKEGQNVTLSCEQNLNHDAMYWYRQDPGQGLRLIYYSQIVNDFQKGDIAEGYSVSREKKESFPLTVTSAQKNPTAFYLCASSLGGVHNEQFFGPGTRLTVL.

This chain connects TRBV11-2 to TRBJ2-2; 7 positions agree with TRBD2. The V gene end was trimmed by 7 bases and the J gene end by 5 bases; junction bases not matched to a gene: 10. The germline gives CDR1 SGHAT, CDR2 FQNNGV. The CDR3 spans 15 residues. CDR3 nucleotide sequence: TGTGCCAGCACCCAGGTCCGGGGAGGGACCGGGGAGCTGTTTTTT. This translates into CASTQVRGGTGELFF.

CDR3 in amino acids: CASSEARHSYEQYF. CDR3 DNA: TGTGCCAGCAGTGAAGCTCGACATTCCTACGAGCAGTACTTC. The J gene is TRBJ2-7, the V gene TRBV6-1, with D unclear. V was shortened by 0 bases and J by 1 base, with 7 bases between the two germline ends. The germline CDR1 and CDR2 sequences are MNHNS and SASEGT. The CDR3 runs to 14 residues.

This clone was seen a handful of times. The chain is built from TRBV2 and TRBJ2-3; D not certain. Trimming took 7 bases from V and 2 from J, leaving 10 bases between them. The CDR3 length is 13 residues. Germline V lookup: CDR1 SNHLY, CDR2 FYNNEI. The CDR3 nucleotides are TGTGCCAGCAAAGAGACAATCACAGATACGCAGTATTTT. It codes for CASKETITDTQYF. Full variable domain (outside the CDR3, taken from reference TRBV2 and TRBJ2-3): EPEVTQTPSHQVTQMGQEVILRCVPISNHLYFYWYRQILGQKVEFLVSFYNNEISEKSEIFDDQFSVERPDGSNFTLKIRSTKLEDSAMYFCASKETITDTQYFGPGTRLTVL.

This clone was counted once. This chain links TRBV7-2 with TRBJ2-7, with TRBD1 identical over 11 bases. V dropped 5 bases and J dropped 6; count of bases not matched to a gene: 6. Germline CDR1 is SGHTA and CDR2 is FQGNSA. The CDR3 is 14 residues long. The CDR3 DNA reads as TGTGCCAGCAGCCTGGACAGGGGGCGCCGCGAGCAGTACTTC. Protein sequence: CASSLDRGRREQYF.

This clone showed up just a few times. The V call is TRBV4-3, the J call TRBJ2-7; D gene uncertain. Germline V CDR1 and CDR2: LGHNA, YSLEER. The CDR3 totals 15 residues. Trimming took 6 bases from V and 5 from J, leaving 20 bases between them. The DNA for the CDR3 is TGCGCCAGCAGGTTAGAAGTCGACGGGTTCAACGAGCAGTACTTC. Its translation: CASRLEVDGFNEQYF.